One sample yielded the 13 T cell receptor beta chains listed below, sequenced in a study of blood T cell repertoires in COVID-19. Some clones are missing from TCRdb's copy, which holds only in-frame ones; the method was immunoSEQ multiplex PCR. The profile shows about 170,000 clones, 85% of them singletons. Sequenced: peripheral blood. Every receptor here comes from a human donor with acute or convalescent COVID-19. The donor label of this sample is uncertain.

The gene calls are TRBV7-2 and TRBJ2-5, with D maybe TRBD2 (6 bases). Germline V lookup: CDR1 SGHTA, CDR2 FQGNSA. Trimming pared 5 bases from V and 3 bases from J, leaving 13 bases between. The CDR3 consists of 14 residues. CDR3 bases: TGTGCCAGCAGCGAGGGGACTGTTAAAGAGACCCAGTACTTC. Translated, it gives CASSEGTVKETQYF.

The V and J genes are TRBV2 and TRBJ2-3; maybe TRBD1 (6 bases). The V gene lost 4 bases and the J gene lost 5 bases, with 13 bases spanning the gap. The CDR3 has 14 residues. Germline CDR1 reads SNHLY; CDR2 reads FYNNEI. CDR3 protein: CASSGTVWQDTQYF. CDR3 DNA sequence: TGTGCCAGCAGTGGGACAGTGTGGCAAGATACGCAGTATTTT.

This chain connects TRBV29-1 to TRBJ2-3, with TRBD2 matching over 13 bases. V lost 0 bases to trimming and J lost 2 bases; unmatched junction nucleotides: 11. The CDR3 is 19 amino acids. Germline-derived CDR1 and CDR2 are SQVTM and ANQGSEA. CDR3 coding DNA: TGCAGCGTTGAAGATAGTAGGGGACTAGCGGGGTTAAACACAGATACGCAGTATTTT. Protein product: CSVEDSRGLAGLNTDTQYF.

The chain employs TRBV11-3 and TRBJ2-3; no firm D call. CDR1 is SGHNT, CDR2 YENEEA, per germline. V was trimmed by 5 bases and J by 0 bases, leaving 3 bases between them. The CDR3 covers 12 residues. The CDR3 region is CASSRSTDTQYF. The CDR3 region has the DNA TGTGCCAGCAGCCGTAGCACAGATACGCAGTATTTT.

The rearrangement joins TRBV7-9 to TRBJ2-5; TRBD1 might be the D (5 bases). CDR3 length: 13 residues. Germline assignment: CDR1 SEHNR and CDR2 FQNEAQ (reference sequence). Deletions cut 2 bases from V and 4 bases from J, with 8 bases between. This chain's CDR3 is CASSLPTAETQYF. The CDR3 nucleotides are TGTGCCAGCAGCTTACCGACAGCAGAGACCCAGTACTTC.

This rearrangement joins TRBV19 to TRBJ1-5; D might be TRBD1 (5 bases). This CDR3 has 14 amino acids. Per germline, CDR1 LNHDA and CDR2 SQIVND (reference sequence). Deletions cut 3 bases from V and 7 bases from J, with 13 bases between. This CDR3 reads CASSIEGALQPQHF. CDR3 nucleotide sequence: TGTGCCAGTAGTATCGAAGGGGCATTACAGCCCCAGCATTTT. Combining the CDR3 with reference TRBV19 and TRBJ1-5 gives the whole variable domain DGGITQSPKYLFRKEGQNVTLSCEQNLNHDAMYWYRQDPGQGLRLIYYSQIVNDFQKGDIAEGYSVSREKKESFPLTVTSAQKNPTAFYLCASSIEGALQPQHFGDGTRLSIL.

The V gene is TRBV5-8, the J gene TRBJ1-6; 11 bases agree with TRBD1. Germline CDR1 is SGHTS and CDR2 is YDEGEE. Trimming took 4 bases from V and 9 from J; bases not matched to a gene: 3. The CDR3 runs to 14 residues. The CDR3 here is CASSPDRGRSPLHF. CDR3 nucleotides: TGTGCCAGCAGCCCGGACAGGGGGCGTTCACCCCTCCACTTT.

V is TRBV6-5 and J is TRBJ1-5, with 10 bases identical to TRBD1. CDR1 and CDR2 (germline): MNHEY, SVGAGI. V lost 4 bases, J lost 4 bases, and 4 bases stayed unmatched. CDR3 size: 15 residues. In DNA form, the CDR3 reads TGTGCCAGCAGTTCGGGACAGGGGAATAATCAGCCCCAGCATTTT. It specifies CASSSGQGNNQPQHF.

For the CDR3, the DNA is TGCGCCAGCCGAGCCATGGGACAGTTCTCCTACGAGCAGTACTTC. Translated, it gives CASRAMGQFSYEQYF. The rearrangement uses TRBV5-1 and TRBJ2-7, with 7 bases matching TRBD1. The CDR3 totals 15 residues. The junction had 10 bases not matched to a gene; V was cut back by 7 bases and J by 0 bases. Germline values: CDR1 SGHRS, CDR2 YFSETQ.

The chain carries TRBV27 and TRBJ1-2; 7 bases align to TRBD1. The CDR3 runs 12 residues. Germline CDR1 MNHEY, CDR2 SMNVEV (reference sequence). Trimming at V came to 6 bases and at J to 6 bases, leaving 4 bases not matched to a gene. The CDR3 region has the DNA TGTGCCAGCAGAACAGGGGTGAATGGCTACACCTTC. Its translation: CASRTGVNGYTF.

The CDR3 DNA sequence: TGTGCCAGCTCACCACAGACAGGGGGCGAGGGGAACACTGAAGCTTTCTTT. Protein sequence: CASSPQTGGEGNTEAFF. The chain carries TRBV18 and TRBJ1-1; 10 positions agree with TRBD1. Looked up from germline, CDR1 is KGHSH and CDR2 is LQKENI. V trimming: 1 base; J trimming: 1 base; junction bases outside the gene matches: 6. The CDR3 is 17 residues long.

The chain links TRBV11-2 to TRBJ1-1; D is perhaps TRBD1 (5 bases). V was trimmed by 7 bases and J by 4 bases, leaving 16 bases between them. Germline CDR1 reads SGHAT; CDR2 reads FQNNGV. The CDR3 contains 14 residues. CDR3 protein: CASTPWGGITEAFF. The CDR3 coding sequence is TGTGCCAGCACCCCATGGGGGGGGATCACTGAAGCTTTCTTT.

The rearrangement uses TRBV5-4 and TRBJ1-5; TRBD1 is a possible D gene (5 bases). The CDR3 is 13 amino acids. The V gene lost 0 bases and the J gene lost 7 bases, with 8 bases spanning the gap. The germline gives CDR1 SGHNT, CDR2 YYREEE (reference sequence). The CDR3 loop reads CASSLGEGQPQHF. The CDR3 nucleotides are TGTGCCAGCAGCTTGGGGGAGGGGCAGCCCCAGCATTTT.